A selection of T cell receptor beta chains follows, all from one sample in a study of blood T cells in healthy people across ages. One entry per CDR3 protein, called by TCRdb with MiXCR from the 5' RACE reads. This table holds fewer than 950,000 distinct CDR3 sequences, around 36% found once. Sequenced input: blood. These receptor sequences come from a man younger than 30 in good health. The CDR3 runs from the conserved cysteine through the conserved F or W. Fields, in order: J gene, clone size, D gene, V gene, CDR3 DNA, CDR3 protein. D genes are given only for firm matches. The size of a clone is reported for some rows only, either as once, few or many, or as a class for expanded clones.

j_gene: TRBJ1-1; abundance: few; d_gene: NA; v_gene: TRBV7-3; CDR3nt: TGTGCCAGCAGCTTAAACGGGCAGCTGAACACTGAAGCTTTCTTT; CDR3aa: CASSLNGQLNTEAFF
j_gene: TRBJ2-4; abundance: few; d_gene: TRBD1; v_gene: TRBV7-2; CDR3nt: TGTGCCAGCGGGCCAGGGGGCTCATCCAAAAACATTCAGTACTTC; CDR3aa: CASGPGGSSKNIQYF
j_gene: TRBJ2-7; abundance: NA; d_gene: TRBD1; v_gene: TRBV10-2; CDR3nt: TGCGCCAGCAGTGAGGATGGGACAGGCGCCGACGAGCAGTACTTC; CDR3aa: CASSEDGTGADEQYF
j_gene: TRBJ2-5; abundance: few; d_gene: NA; v_gene: TRBV19; CDR3nt: TGTGCCAGTAGTACTCATACCGAAGAGACCCAGTACTTC; CDR3aa: CASSTHTEETQYF
j_gene: TRBJ2-1; abundance: NA; d_gene: NA; v_gene: TRBV7-8; CDR3nt: TGTGCCAGCAGATCCCGCGTAGGCCCCTACAATGAGCAGTTCTTC; CDR3aa: CASRSRVGPYNEQFF
j_gene: TRBJ1-6; abundance: NA; d_gene: TRBD1; v_gene: TRBV7-2; CDR3nt: TGTGCCAGCAGCTCCATGACAGGGATGTCCTATAATTCACCCCTCCACTTT; CDR3aa: CASSSMTGMSYNSPLHF
j_gene: TRBJ2-1; abundance: NA; d_gene: TRBD2; v_gene: TRBV20-1; CDR3nt: TGCAGTGCTGGAATAGCGGGGGGGCAGCTCAATGAGCAGTTCTTC; CDR3aa: CSAGIAGGQLNEQFF
j_gene: TRBJ2-1; abundance: many; d_gene: TRBD1; v_gene: TRBV5-1; CDR3nt: TGCGCCAGCAGCCCCGGGACAGAGGACAATGAGCAGTTCTTC; CDR3aa: CASSPGTEDNEQFF
j_gene: TRBJ2-3; abundance: few; d_gene: TRBD1; v_gene: TRBV10-3; CDR3nt: TGTGCCATCAGAGGGACAGTGGGCCTGAATACGCAGTATTTT; CDR3aa: CAIRGTVGLNTQYF
j_gene: TRBJ2-2; abundance: NA; d_gene: TRBD1; v_gene: TRBV12-3/TRBV12-4; CDR3nt: TGTGCCGGCCTGGACAGGGGTGGTGCCACCGGGGAGCTGTTTTTT; CDR3aa: CAGLDRGGATGELFF
j_gene: TRBJ1-1; abundance: NA; d_gene: NA; v_gene: TRBV7-9; CDR3nt: TGTGCCAGCAGGAACGAGAACGGGAACACTGAAGCTTTCTTT; CDR3aa: CASRNENGNTEAFF
j_gene: TRBJ1-5; abundance: few; d_gene: NA; v_gene: TRBV5-6; CDR3nt: TGTGCCAGCAGCTTCCGGACGGGTAATCAGCCCCAGCATTTT; CDR3aa: CASSFRTGNQPQHF
j_gene: TRBJ2-1; abundance: many; d_gene: TRBD1; v_gene: TRBV2; CDR3nt: TGTGCCAGCAGTGAAGCGGGGACAGGGAAATACAATGAGCAGTTCTTC; CDR3aa: CASSEAGTGKYNEQFF
j_gene: TRBJ1-2; abundance: many; d_gene: TRBD1; v_gene: TRBV12-3/TRBV12-4; CDR3nt: TGTGCCAGCACCTTGGGACAGGAGGATGGCTACACCTTC; CDR3aa: CASTLGQEDGYTF
j_gene: TRBJ2-7; abundance: many; d_gene: TRBD1; v_gene: TRBV6-5; CDR3nt: TGTGCCAGCAGTTTACGACAGGGGGGCTACGAGCAGTACTTC; CDR3aa: CASSLRQGGYEQYF
j_gene: TRBJ2-5; abundance: NA; d_gene: NA; v_gene: TRBV6-4; CDR3nt: TGTGCCAGCAGTGACTCGGTACTAGGGTCTGACAATGAGCAGTACTTC; CDR3aa: CASSDSVLGSDNEQYF
j_gene: TRBJ2-7; abundance: once; d_gene: TRBD1; v_gene: TRBV6-2/TRBV6-3; CDR3nt: TGTGCCAGCAGTTACTCGCGGGACAGGATGTTCTACGAGCAGTACTTC; CDR3aa: CASSYSRDRMFYEQYF
j_gene: TRBJ2-7; abundance: once; d_gene: TRBD2; v_gene: TRBV7-2; CDR3nt: TGTGCCAGCAACTTAGCGGGACTAACGCACGAGCAGTACTTC; CDR3aa: CASNLAGLTHEQYF
j_gene: TRBJ2-7; abundance: few; d_gene: NA; v_gene: TRBV5-5; CDR3nt: TGTGCCAGCAGCACAACACCTAAATACGAGCAGTACTTC; CDR3aa: CASSTTPKYEQYF
j_gene: TRBJ2-7; abundance: few; d_gene: NA; v_gene: TRBV29-1; CDR3nt: TGCAGCGTCGGGGAGAGCTCCTACGAGCAGTACTTC; CDR3aa: CSVGESSYEQYF
j_gene: TRBJ2-3; abundance: NA; d_gene: NA; v_gene: TRBV7-6; CDR3nt: TGTGCCAGCAGCCAACCCGAGCTAGGCCCTAGCACAGATACGCAGTATTTT; CDR3aa: CASSQPELGPSTDTQYF
j_gene: TRBJ1-1; abundance: once; d_gene: NA; v_gene: TRBV20-1; CDR3nt: TGCAGTGCTAGAGATCGACCTCAGACGGAAGCTTTCTTT; CDR3aa: CSARDRPQTEAFF
j_gene: TRBJ1-2; abundance: many; d_gene: TRBD1; v_gene: TRBV5-1; CDR3nt: TGCGCCAGCAGCCGGACACCCTTCAGGGACAGGGGTAATGGCTACACCTTC; CDR3aa: CASSRTPFRDRGNGYTF
j_gene: TRBJ1-1; abundance: NA; d_gene: NA; v_gene: TRBV10-3; CDR3nt: TGTGCCATCAGTGAGGGGCCGGGGAAGAACACTGAAGCTTTCTTT; CDR3aa: CAISEGPGKNTEAFF
j_gene: TRBJ2-1; abundance: few; d_gene: TRBD1; v_gene: TRBV28; CDR3nt: TGTGCCACCGCGGGACAGGGCAATGAGCAGTTCTTC; CDR3aa: CATAGQGNEQFF
j_gene: TRBJ1-5; abundance: NA; d_gene: TRBD1; v_gene: TRBV7-2; CDR3nt: TGTGCCAGCAGCTCCGGGACAGGGAACAATCAGCCCCAGCATTTT; CDR3aa: CASSSGTGNNQPQHF
j_gene: TRBJ2-7; abundance: NA; d_gene: TRBD1; v_gene: TRBV20-1; CDR3nt: TGCAGGGCAGGACAGGGAAATTACGAGCAGTACTTC; CDR3aa: CRAGQGNYEQYF
j_gene: TRBJ1-1; abundance: NA; d_gene: TRBD1; v_gene: TRBV11-2; CDR3nt: TGTGCCAGCAGCAGGGACAGCCCCTATGAAGCTTTCTTT; CDR3aa: CASSRDSPYEAFF
j_gene: TRBJ2-1; abundance: few; d_gene: NA; v_gene: TRBV7-2; CDR3nt: TGTGCCAGCAGCTTCGGGACGGGCCGTGAGCAGTTCTTC; CDR3aa: CASSFGTGREQFF
j_gene: TRBJ1-2; abundance: NA; d_gene: TRBD1; v_gene: TRBV28; CDR3nt: TGTGCCAGCAGTCAGACAGGGGAATGGGGCTATGGCTACACCTTC; CDR3aa: CASSQTGEWGYGYTF
j_gene: TRBJ1-1; abundance: NA; d_gene: NA; v_gene: TRBV6-2/TRBV6-3; CDR3nt: TGTGCCAGCAGTTACAGCCGGAGCGGGGACACTGAAGCTTTCTTT; CDR3aa: CASSYSRSGDTEAFF
j_gene: TRBJ2-1; abundance: NA; d_gene: NA; v_gene: TRBV20-1; CDR3nt: TGCAGTGCCCCAAAGAGCGGCGCCTCCTACAATGAGCAGTTCTTC; CDR3aa: CSAPKSGASYNEQFF